Presented here are 10 T cell receptor beta chains from one specimen sequenced in a study of blood T cell repertoires in COVID-19. The repertoire was sequenced with immunoSEQ multiplex PCR; TCRdb's copy has only in-frame clones and lacks some. The sample consists of approximately 470,000 clones, about nine tenths of them appearing once. Input material: PBMCs or T cells enriched from blood (not recorded which). The receptors were gathered from a woman aged 18-30 years who had recovered from COVID-19.

This sequence joins TRBV27 and TRBJ2-3, with 7 bases fitting TRBD1. V lost 11 bases and J lost 3; bases outside the gene matches: 11. The germline CDR1 and CDR2 sequences are MNHEY and SMNVEV (reference sequence). The CDR3 consists of 14 residues. This CDR3 reads CAQPGGIHTDTQYF. The CDR3 DNA sequence: TGTGCCCAACCAGGGGGTATCCATACAGATACGCAGTATTTT.

The rearrangement joins TRBV12-3 or TRBV12-4 to TRBJ2-5; D is undetermined. Trimming cost V 3 bases and J 5 bases, with 10 bases left between them. This CDR3 has 13 amino acids. CDR3 in DNA: TGTGCCAGCAGTTTTTACGCGCGCGAGACCCAGTACTTC. It yields the protein CASSFYARETQYF.

This clone has a handful of counts. The V call is TRBV30, the J call TRBJ1-1; D ambiguous. V lost 4 bases and J lost 5, with 8 bases in between. The CDR3 has 11 residues. Germline CDR1 reads GTSNPN; CDR2 reads SVGIG (reference sequence). CDR3 in DNA: TGTGCCTGGAAAGCGAATACTGAAGCTTTCTTT. Its translation is CAWKANTEAFF.

This clone was counted a single time. The chain is built from TRBV19 and TRBJ1-1, with TRBD1 matching 7 bases. CDR1 is LNHDA and CDR2 is SQIVND in the germline V gene (reference sequence). The CDR3 contains 13 residues. V was pared by 8 bases and J by 1 base, with 4 bases of the junction left unmatched. CDR3 loop: CASGQERNTEAFF. The CDR3 DNA sequence: TGTGCCAGTGGACAGGAAAGGAACACTGAAGCTTTCTTT.

The genes are TRBV4-2 and TRBJ1-5; D not certain. Germline CDR1 reads LGHNA; CDR2 reads YNFKEQ. Between the trimmed V and J ends, which lost 0 bases and 9 bases, there was a span of 6 bases. The CDR3 spans 12 residues. CDR3 sequence: CASSQDGGPQHF. The CDR3 coding sequence is TGTGCCAGCAGCCAAGATGGCGGGCCCCAGCATTTT.

This chain joins TRBV2 and TRBJ1-2, with TRBD1 identical over 10 bases. Trimming cost V 7 bases and J 7 bases; bases outside gene matches: 6. Looked up from germline, CDR1 is SNHLY and CDR2 is FYNNEI. This CDR3 spans 13 amino acids. CDR3 sequence reads: CASIRTGGTGYTF. The CDR3 bases are TGTGCCAGCATTAGGACAGGGGGTACTGGCTACACCTTC.

The chain recombines TRBV5-1 with TRBJ2-1, with 7 positions matching TRBD2. CDR3 length equals 14 residues. Germline values: CDR1 SGHRS, CDR2 YFSETQ. V trimming: 7 bases; J trimming: 7 bases; junction bases outside the gene matches: 11. The CDR3 loop is CASATGYGGNEQFF. The DNA of the CDR3 is TGCGCCAGCGCTACGGGGTACGGGGGGAATGAGCAGTTCTTC. Drawing the rest from reference TRBV5-1 and TRBJ2-1, the complete variable domain is KAGVTQTPRYLIKTRGQQVTLSCSPISGHRSVSWYQQTPGQGLQFLFEYFSETQRNKGNFPGRFSGRQFSNSRSEMNVSTLELGDSALYLCASATGYGGNEQFFGPGTRLTVL.

This chain uses TRBV5-1 with TRBJ1-1, with a tentative D call TRBD1 (5 bases). The CDR3 is 12 amino acids. Per germline, CDR1 SGHRS and CDR2 YFSETQ. The V end was cut by 0 bases, the J end by 8 bases, with 8 bases between. The CDR3 loop is CASSLEKGEAFF. DNA of the CDR3: TGCGCCAGCAGCTTGGAGAAGGGGGAAGCTTTCTTT. The variable domain in full, with the rest retrieved from reference TRBV5-1 and TRBJ1-1, is KAGVTQTPRYLIKTRGQQVTLSCSPISGHRSVSWYQQTPGQGLQFLFEYFSETQRNKGNFPGRFSGRQFSNSRSEMNVSTLELGDSALYLCASSLEKGEAFFGQGTRLTVV.

The chain links TRBV28 to TRBJ1-2; D is perhaps TRBD1 (6 bases). The CDR3 consists of 14 residues. Trimming took 4 bases from V and 4 from J, leaving 13 bases between them. Germline V gene sequence: CDR1 MDHEN, CDR2 SYDVKM. The CDR3 loop reads CASSYLTGGYGYTF. The CDR3 nucleotides read TGTGCCAGCAGTTACCTGACAGGCGGCTATGGCTACACCTTC.

The rearrangement uses TRBV5-1 and TRBJ1-4; TRBD1 matches 8 bases. The trim removed 4 bases at V and 4 bases at J, leaving 6 bases unmatched. The CDR3 length is 15 residues. Germline V lookup: CDR1 SGHRS, CDR2 YFSETQ. The DNA of the CDR3 is TGCGCCAGCAGCCAGAGGACAGGGCTTAATGAAAAACTGTTTTTT. Its translation is CASSQRTGLNEKLFF.